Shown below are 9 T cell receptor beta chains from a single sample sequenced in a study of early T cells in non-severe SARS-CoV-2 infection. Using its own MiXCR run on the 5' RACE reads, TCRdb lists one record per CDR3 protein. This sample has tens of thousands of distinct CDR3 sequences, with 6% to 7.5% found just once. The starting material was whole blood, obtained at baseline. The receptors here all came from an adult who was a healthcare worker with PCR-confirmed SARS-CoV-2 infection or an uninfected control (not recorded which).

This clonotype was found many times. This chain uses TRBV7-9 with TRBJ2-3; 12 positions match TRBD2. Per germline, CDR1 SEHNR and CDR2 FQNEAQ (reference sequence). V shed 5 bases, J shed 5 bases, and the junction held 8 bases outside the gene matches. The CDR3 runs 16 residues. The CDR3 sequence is CASSQLAGGPGDTQYF. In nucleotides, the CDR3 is TGTGCCAGCAGCCAGCTAGCGGGAGGGCCCGGAGATACGCAGTATTTT.

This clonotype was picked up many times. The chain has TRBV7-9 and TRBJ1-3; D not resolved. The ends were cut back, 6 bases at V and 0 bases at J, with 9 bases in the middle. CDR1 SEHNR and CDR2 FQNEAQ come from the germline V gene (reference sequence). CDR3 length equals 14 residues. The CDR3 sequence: CASRDGGSGNTIYF. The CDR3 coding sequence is TGTGCCAGCAGGGACGGCGGCTCTGGAAACACCATATATTTT.

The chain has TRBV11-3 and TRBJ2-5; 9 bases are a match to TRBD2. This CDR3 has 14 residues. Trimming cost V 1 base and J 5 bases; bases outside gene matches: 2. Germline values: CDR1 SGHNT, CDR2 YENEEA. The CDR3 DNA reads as TGTGCCAGCAGCTTAGGCGGGGGGGTGGAGACCCAGTACTTC. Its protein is CASSLGGGVETQYF.

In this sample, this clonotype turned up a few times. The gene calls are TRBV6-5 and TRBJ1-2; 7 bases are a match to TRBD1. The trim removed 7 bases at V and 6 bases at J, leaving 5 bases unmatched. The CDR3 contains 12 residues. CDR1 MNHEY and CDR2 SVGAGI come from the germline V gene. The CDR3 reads CASISQGDGYTF. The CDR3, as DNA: TGTGCCAGCATCAGCCAGGGGGATGGCTACACCTTC.

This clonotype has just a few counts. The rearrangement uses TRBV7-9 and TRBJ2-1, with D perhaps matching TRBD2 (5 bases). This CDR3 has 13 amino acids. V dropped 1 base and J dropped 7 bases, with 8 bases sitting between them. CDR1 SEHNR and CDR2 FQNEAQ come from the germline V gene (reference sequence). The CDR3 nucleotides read TGTGCCAGCAGCTTAGGTCGGGAAAATGAGCAGTTCTTC. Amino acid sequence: CASSLGRENEQFF.

Written as DNA, the CDR3 is TGTGCCAGCAGCTTGCAGGGGCTGCGCACAGATACGCAGTATTTT. Translation: CASSLQGLRTDTQYF. V usage is TRBV5-4 and J usage is TRBJ2-3; the D gene is possibly TRBD1 (6 bases). V was clipped by 1 base and J by 1 base, with 10 bases between them. From germline, CDR1 is SGHNT and CDR2 YYREEE (reference sequence). CDR3 length: 15 residues.

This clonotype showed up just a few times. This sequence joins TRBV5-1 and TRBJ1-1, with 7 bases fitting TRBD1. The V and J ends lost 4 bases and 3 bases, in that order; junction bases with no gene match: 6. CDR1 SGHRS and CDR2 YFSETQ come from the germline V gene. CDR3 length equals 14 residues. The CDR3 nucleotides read TGCGCCAGCAGCAGGACAGGTGGGGACACTGAAGCTTTCTTT. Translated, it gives CASSRTGGDTEAFF.

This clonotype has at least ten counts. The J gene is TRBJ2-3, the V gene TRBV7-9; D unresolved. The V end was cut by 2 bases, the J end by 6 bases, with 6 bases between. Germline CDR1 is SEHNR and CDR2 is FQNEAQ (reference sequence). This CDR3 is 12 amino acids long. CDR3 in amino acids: CASSLTVDTQYF. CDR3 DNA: TGTGCCAGCAGCTTAACCGTGGATACGCAGTATTTT.

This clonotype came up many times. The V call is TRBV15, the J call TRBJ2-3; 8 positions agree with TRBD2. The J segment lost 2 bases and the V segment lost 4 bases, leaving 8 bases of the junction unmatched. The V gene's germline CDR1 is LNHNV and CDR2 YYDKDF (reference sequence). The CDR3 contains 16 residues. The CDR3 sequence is CATSTTSGGFTDTQYF. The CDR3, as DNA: TGTGCCACCAGCACTACTAGCGGAGGTTTCACAGATACGCAGTATTTT.